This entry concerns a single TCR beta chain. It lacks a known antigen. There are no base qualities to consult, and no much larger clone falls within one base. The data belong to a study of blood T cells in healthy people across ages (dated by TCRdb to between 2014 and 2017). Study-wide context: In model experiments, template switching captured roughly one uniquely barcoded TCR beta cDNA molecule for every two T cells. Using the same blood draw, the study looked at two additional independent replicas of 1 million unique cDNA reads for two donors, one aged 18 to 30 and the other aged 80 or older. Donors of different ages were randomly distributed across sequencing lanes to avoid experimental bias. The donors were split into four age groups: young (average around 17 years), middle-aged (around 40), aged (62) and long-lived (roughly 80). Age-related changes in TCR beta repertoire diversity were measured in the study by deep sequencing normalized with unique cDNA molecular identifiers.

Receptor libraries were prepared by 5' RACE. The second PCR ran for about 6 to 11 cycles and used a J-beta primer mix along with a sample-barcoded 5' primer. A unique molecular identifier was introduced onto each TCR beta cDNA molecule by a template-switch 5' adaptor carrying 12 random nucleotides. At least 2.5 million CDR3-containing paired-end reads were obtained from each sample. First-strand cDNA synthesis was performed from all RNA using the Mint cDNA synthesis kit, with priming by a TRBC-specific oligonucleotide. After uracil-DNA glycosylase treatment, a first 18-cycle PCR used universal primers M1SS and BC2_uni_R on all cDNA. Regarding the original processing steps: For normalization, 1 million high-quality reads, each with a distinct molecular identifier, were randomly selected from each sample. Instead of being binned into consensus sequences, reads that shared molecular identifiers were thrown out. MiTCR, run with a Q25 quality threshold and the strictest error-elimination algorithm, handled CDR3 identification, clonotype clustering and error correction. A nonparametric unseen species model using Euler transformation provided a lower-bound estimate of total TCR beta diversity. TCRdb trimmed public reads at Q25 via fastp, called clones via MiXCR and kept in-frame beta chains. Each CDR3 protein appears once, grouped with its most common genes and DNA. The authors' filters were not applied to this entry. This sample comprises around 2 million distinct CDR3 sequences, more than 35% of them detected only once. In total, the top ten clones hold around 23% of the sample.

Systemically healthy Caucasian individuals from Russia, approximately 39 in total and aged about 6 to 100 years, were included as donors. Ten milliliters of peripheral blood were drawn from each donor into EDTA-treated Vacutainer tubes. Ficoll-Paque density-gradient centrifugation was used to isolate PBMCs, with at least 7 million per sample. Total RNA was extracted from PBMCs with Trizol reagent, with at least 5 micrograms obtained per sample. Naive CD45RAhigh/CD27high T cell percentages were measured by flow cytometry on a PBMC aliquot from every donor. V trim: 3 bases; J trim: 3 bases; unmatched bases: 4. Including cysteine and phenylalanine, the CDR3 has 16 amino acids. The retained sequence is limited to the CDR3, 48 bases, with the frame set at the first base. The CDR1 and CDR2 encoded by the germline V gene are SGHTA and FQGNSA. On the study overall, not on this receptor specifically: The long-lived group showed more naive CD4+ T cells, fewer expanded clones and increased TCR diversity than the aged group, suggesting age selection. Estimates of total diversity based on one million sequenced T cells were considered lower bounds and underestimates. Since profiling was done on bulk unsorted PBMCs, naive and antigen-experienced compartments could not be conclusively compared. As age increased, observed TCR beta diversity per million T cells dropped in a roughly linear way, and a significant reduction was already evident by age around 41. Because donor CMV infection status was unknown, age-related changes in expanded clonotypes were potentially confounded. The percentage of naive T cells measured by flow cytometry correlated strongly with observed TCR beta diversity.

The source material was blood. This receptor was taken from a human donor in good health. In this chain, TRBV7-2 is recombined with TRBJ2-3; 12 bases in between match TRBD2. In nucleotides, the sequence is TGTGCCAGCAGCTTCGGGCTAGCGGGGGGGACAGATACGCAGTATTTT. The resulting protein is CASSFGLAGGTDTQYF. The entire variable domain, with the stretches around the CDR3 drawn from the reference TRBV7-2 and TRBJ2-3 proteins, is GAGVSQSPSNKVTEKGKDVELRCDPISGHTALYWYRQSLGQGLEFLIYFQGNSAPDKSGLPSDRFSAERTGGSVSTLTIQRTQQEDSAVYLCASSFGLAGGTDTQYFGPGTRLTVL.